These T cell receptor beta chains were read from a single sample in a study of control samples from healthy donors and cancer patients. This table comes from immunoSEQ multiplex PCR, and its TCRdb copy is limited to in-frame clones, with some not included. Here the sample spans more than 95,000 clones, about four fifths being singletons. Sequenced input: blood. These receptors all come from a woman aged 50 to 65 in good health. Both conserved end residues are part of each CDR3. The order of the fields is CDR3 length, V gene, clone size, J gene, D gene, CDR3 DNA, CDR3 protein. D genes are given only for firm matches. Clone size appears in some rows only: once, few, many, or a class for an expanded clone.

15	TRBV5-5	-	TRBJ1-6	TRBD1	TGTGCCAGCAGTTCCCCGGGACAGGGACATTCACCCCTCCACTTT	CASSSPGQGHSPLHF
17	TRBV11-2	-	TRBJ1-1	TRBD1	TGTGCCAGCAGCTTCAGACCTCCGGGACAGGGGGCTGATGAAGCTTTCTTT	CASSFRPPGQGADEAFF
13	TRBV7-3	-	TRBJ1-1	-	TGTGCCAGCAGCCCCGGGGGGTCCTCTGAAGCTTTCTTT	CASSPGGSSEAFF
15	TRBV7-2	-	TRBJ1-2	-	TGTGCCAGCAGCTTAGCCATCGGGGTAAAGGATGGCTACACCTTC	CASSLAIGVKDGYTF
14	TRBV9	-	TRBJ1-2	-	TGTGCCAGCAGCACTCCAGGGATGGTCTATGGCTACACCTTC	CASSTPGMVYGYTF
12	TRBV24-1	-	TRBJ1-5	-	TGTGCCACCAGTGATTCAGATCAGCCCCAGCATTTT	CATSDSDQPQHF
16	TRBV11-2	-	TRBJ1-4	-	TGTGCCAGCAGCCCACAGGTGGGCGGCACAAATGAAAAACTGTTTTTT	CASSPQVGGTNEKLFF
12	TRBV7-2	-	TRBJ1-2	-	TGTGCCAGCAGCGACAACAGGGATGGCTACACCTTC	CASSDNRDGYTF
14	TRBV18	once	TRBJ1-4	-	TGTGCCAGCTCGCCTGGGCTGGCTAATGAAAAACTGTTTTTT	CASSPGLANEKLFF
17	TRBV28	-	TRBJ1-4	TRBD1	TGTGCCAGCAGTCTAAGAGCAGGGGGTAACCCTGTGGAAAAACTGTTTTTT	CASSLRAGGNPVEKLFF
16	TRBV5-6	once	TRBJ2-2	-	TGTGCCAGCAGCTTGGTGTCCGGGACCCACACCGGGGAGCTGTTTTTT	CASSLVSGTHTGELFF
14	TRBV7-9	-	TRBJ1-2	-	TGTGCCAGCCGACTCGGGGGTCTTAACTATGGCTACACCTTC	CASRLGGLNYGYTF
14	TRBV28	-	TRBJ1-6	TRBD1	TGTGCCAGCAGTTTGGGGACAGCCTATTCACCCCTCCACTTT	CASSLGTAYSPLHF
15	TRBV6-1	few	TRBJ1-2	TRBD1	TGTGCCAGCAGTGATCCCGGGACAGAATTTAATGGCTACACCTTC	CASSDPGTEFNGYTF
16	TRBV5-1	-	TRBJ2-1	TRBD2	TGCGCCAGCAGCCTGGGTGAGGGGCGGGAGCTCAATGAGCAGTTCTTC	CASSLGEGRELNEQFF
17	TRBV7-8	-	TRBJ1-5	-	TGTGCCAGCAGCCCAACAGGTTCCAGAGGGGGCAATCAGCCCCAGCATTTT	CASSPTGSRGGNQPQHF
15	TRBV19	-	TRBJ2-7	-	TGTGCCAGTAGTTCCCTGGAAGGCATGAGGAACGAGCAGTACTTC	CASSSLEGMRNEQYF
16	TRBV30	few	TRBJ2-3	TRBD2	TGTGCCTGGAGAGGACTAGCGGGAGTAGGAACAGATACGCAGTATTTT	CAWRGLAGVGTDTQYF
14	TRBV5-1	-	TRBJ2-2	TRBD1	TGCGCCAGCAGTTTGACAGGGGGCGCCGGGGAGCTGTTTTTT	CASSLTGGAGELFF
14	TRBV7-9	-	TRBJ1-1	TRBD1	TGTGCCAGCAGGGCCAGGGGGCGCATCACTGAAGCTTTCTTT	CASRARGRITEAFF
15	TRBV3-1/TRBV3-2	-	TRBJ1-5	-	TGTGCCAGCAGCCAAGATCTAACAGCAAATCAGCCCCAGCATTTT	CASSQDLTANQPQHF
15	TRBV28	-	TRBJ2-1	TRBD2	TGTGCCAGCAGTTTCCTAGCGGGGAACTACAATGAGCAGTTCTTC	CASSFLAGNYNEQFF
17	TRBV5-3	many	TRBJ2-2	TRBD2	TGTGCCAGAAGCCGCGGGACTAGCGGAGGGGGGACCGGGGAGCTGTTTTTT	CARSRGTSGGGTGELFF
13	TRBV12-3/TRBV12-4	-	TRBJ1-5	TRBD1	TGTGCCAGCAGTGCCACAGGGGGTGGGCCCCAGCATTTT	CASSATGGGPQHF
15	TRBV6-5	-	TRBJ1-3	-	TGTGCCAGCAGCGTTCCGGGCGGGTACGGAAACACCATATATTTT	CASSVPGGYGNTIYF
14	TRBV6-2/TRBV6-3	-	TRBJ2-7	-	TGTGCCAGCAGCTCCGGACAGTTCTCCTACGAGCAGTACTTC	CASSSGQFSYEQYF
16	TRBV7-2	few	TRBJ1-2	-	TGTGCCAGCAGTTCCTCGGGGGCGCAGGAAAACTATGGCTACACCTTC	CASSSSGAQENYGYTF
14	TRBV19	-	TRBJ2-7	TRBD1	TGTGCCAGTAGTATGGGGACAGGGTCCTACGAGCAGTACTTC	CASSMGTGSYEQYF
13	TRBV3-1/TRBV3-2	-	TRBJ1-5	-	TGTGCCAGCAGCCAAGTGGGTGCTCAGCCCCAGCATTTT	CASSQVGAQPQHF
17	TRBV11-2	-	TRBJ2-2	-	TGTGCCAGCAGCTTAGGCTCCAGGGTTGCGAACACCGGGGAGCTGTTTTTT	CASSLGSRVANTGELFF
11	TRBV20-1	-	TRBJ2-5	TRBD2	TGCAGCCTCCGGGACTACGAGACCCAGTACTTC	CSLRDYETQYF
16	TRBV9	-	TRBJ1-2	-	TGTGCCAGCAGCGCCTCGCGGGGTCCCGTGGACTATGGCTACACCTTC	CASSASRGPVDYGYTF
15	TRBV27	-	TRBJ1-4	-	TGTGCCAGCAGTTTATGGGGGCCTGGGGATGAAAAACTGTTTTTT	CASSLWGPGDEKLFF
10	TRBV6-6	few	TRBJ2-1	-	TGTGCCAGCCGAGACAATGAGCAGTTCTTC	CASRDNEQFF